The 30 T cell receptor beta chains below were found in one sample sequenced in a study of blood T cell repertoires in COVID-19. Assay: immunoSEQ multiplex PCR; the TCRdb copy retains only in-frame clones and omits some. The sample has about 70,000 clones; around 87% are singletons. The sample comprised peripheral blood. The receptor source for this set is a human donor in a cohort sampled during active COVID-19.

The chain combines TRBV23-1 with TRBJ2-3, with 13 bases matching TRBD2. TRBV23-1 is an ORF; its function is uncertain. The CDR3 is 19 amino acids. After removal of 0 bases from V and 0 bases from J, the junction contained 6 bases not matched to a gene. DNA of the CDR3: TGCGCCAGCAGTCAATCAGCACTAGCGGGGGGGCCGAGCACAGATACGCAGTATTTT. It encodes CASSQSALAGGPSTDTQYF.

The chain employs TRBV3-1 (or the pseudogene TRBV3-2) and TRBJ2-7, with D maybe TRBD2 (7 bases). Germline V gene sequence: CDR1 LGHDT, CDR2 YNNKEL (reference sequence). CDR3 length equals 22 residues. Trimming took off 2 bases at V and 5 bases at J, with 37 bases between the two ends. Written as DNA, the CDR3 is TGTGCCAGCAGCCAATTGCCCGAGACCCCGTGGGGGGGCCTACGAAAATATCACGAGCAGTACTTC. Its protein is CASSQLPETPWGGLRKYHEQYF.

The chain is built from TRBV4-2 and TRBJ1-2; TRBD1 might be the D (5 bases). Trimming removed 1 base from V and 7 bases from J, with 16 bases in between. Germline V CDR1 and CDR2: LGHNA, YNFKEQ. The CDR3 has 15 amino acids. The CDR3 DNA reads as TGTGCCAGCAGCCAAGGGGTCTATCAAGGGGTTGGCTACACCTTC. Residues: CASSQGVYQGVGYTF.

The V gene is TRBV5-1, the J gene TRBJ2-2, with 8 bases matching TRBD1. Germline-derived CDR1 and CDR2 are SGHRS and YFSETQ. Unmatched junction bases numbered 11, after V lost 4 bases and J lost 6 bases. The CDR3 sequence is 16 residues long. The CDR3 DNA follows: TGCGCCAGCAGCCGCGAACAGGGGGTGAAGGCCGGGGAGCTGTTTTTT. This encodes CASSREQGVKAGELFF. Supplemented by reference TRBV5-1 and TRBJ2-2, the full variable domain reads KAGVTQTPRYLIKTRGQQVTLSCSPISGHRSVSWYQQTPGQGLQFLFEYFSETQRNKGNFPGRFSGRQFSNSRSEMNVSTLELGDSALYLCASSREQGVKAGELFFGEGSRLTVL.

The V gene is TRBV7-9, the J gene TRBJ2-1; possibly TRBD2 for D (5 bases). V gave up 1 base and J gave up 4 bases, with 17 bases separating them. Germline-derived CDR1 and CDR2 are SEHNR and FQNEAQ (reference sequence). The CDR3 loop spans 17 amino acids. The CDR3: CASSLVSAAQHYNEQFF. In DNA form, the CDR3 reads TGTGCCAGCAGCTTAGTGTCAGCGGCACAACATTACAATGAGCAGTTCTTC. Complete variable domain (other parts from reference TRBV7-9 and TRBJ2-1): DTGVSQNPRHKITKRGQNVTFRCDPISEHNRLYWYRQTLGQGPEFLTYFQNEAQLEKSRLLSDRFSAERPKGSFSTLEIQRTEQGDSAMYLCASSLVSAAQHYNEQFFGPGTRLTVL.

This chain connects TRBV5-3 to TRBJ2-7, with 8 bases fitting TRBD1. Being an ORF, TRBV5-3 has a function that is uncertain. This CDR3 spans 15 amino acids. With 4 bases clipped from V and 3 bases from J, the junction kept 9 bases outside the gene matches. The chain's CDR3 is CARSPLQGESYEQYF. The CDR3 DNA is TGTGCCAGAAGCCCCCTACAGGGGGAGAGCTACGAGCAGTACTTC.

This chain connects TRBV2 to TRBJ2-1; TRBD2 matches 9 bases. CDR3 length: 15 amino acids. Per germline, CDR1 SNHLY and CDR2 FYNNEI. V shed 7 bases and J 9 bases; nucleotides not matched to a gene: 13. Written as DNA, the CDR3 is TGTGCCAGCATTTGGGCTAGCGGGGTTGTGGGTGAGCAGTTCTTC. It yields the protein CASIWASGVVGEQFF.

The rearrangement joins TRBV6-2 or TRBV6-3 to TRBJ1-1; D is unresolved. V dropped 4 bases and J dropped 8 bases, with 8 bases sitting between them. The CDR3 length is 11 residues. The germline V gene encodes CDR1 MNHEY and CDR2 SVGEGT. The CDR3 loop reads CASSSHVEAFF. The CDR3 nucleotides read TGTGCCAGCAGTTCCCATGTGGAAGCTTTCTTT.

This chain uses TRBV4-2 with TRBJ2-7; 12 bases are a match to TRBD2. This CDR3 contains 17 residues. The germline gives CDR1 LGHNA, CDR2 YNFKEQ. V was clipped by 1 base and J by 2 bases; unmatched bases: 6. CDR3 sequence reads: CASSQVGLAGGPYEQYF. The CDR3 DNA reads TGTGCCAGCAGCCAAGTGGGTCTAGCGGGGGGGCCCTACGAGCAGTACTTC.

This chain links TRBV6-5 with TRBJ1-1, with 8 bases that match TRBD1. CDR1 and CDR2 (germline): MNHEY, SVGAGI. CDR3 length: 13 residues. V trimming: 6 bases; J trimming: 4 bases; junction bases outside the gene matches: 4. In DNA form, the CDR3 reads TGTGCCAGCAGACCTGACAGGGGCACTGAAGCTTTCTTT. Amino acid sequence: CASRPDRGTEAFF.

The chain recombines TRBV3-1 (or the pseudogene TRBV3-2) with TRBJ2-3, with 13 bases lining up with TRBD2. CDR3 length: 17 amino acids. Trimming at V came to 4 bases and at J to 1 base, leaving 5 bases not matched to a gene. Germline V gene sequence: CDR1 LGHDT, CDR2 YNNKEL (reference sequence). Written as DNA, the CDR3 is TGTGCCAGCAGCCCAACCGGGACTAGCGGGGGCACAGATACGCAGTATTTT. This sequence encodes CASSPTGTSGGTDTQYF.

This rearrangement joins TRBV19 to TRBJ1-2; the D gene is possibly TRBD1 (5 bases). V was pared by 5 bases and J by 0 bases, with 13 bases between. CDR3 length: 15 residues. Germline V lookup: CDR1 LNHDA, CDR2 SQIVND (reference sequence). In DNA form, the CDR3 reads TGTGCCAGTAGTGACAGCCCCACCTCTAACTATGGCTACACCTTC. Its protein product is CASSDSPTSNYGYTF.

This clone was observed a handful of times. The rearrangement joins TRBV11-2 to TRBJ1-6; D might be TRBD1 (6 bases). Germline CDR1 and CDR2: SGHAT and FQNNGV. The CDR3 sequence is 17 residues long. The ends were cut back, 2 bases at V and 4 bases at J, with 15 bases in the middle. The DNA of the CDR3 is TGTGCCAGCAGCTTACACCATTCTACAGGGTATAATTCACCCCTCCACTTT. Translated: CASSLHHSTGYNSPLHF.

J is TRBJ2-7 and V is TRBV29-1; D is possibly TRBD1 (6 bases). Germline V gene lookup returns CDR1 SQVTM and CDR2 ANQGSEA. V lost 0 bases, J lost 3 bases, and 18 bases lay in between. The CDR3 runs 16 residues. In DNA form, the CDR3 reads TGCAGCGTTGAAGAGGGGGAAACAGGACAGAGCTACGAGCAGTACTTC. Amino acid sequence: CSVEEGETGQSYEQYF.

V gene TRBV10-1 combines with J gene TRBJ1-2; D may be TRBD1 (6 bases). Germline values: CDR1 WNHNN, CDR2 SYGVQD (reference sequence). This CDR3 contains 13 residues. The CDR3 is CATMNRVNYGYTF. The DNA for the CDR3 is TGCGCGACGATGAACAGGGTCAACTATGGCTACACCTTC.

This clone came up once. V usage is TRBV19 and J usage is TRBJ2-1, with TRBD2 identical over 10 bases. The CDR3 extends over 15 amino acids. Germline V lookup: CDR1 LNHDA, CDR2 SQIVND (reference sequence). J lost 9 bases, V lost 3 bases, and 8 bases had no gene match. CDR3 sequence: CASSIYERGGIEQFF. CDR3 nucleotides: TGTGCCAGTAGTATTTATGAGCGGGGGGGCATTGAGCAGTTCTTC.

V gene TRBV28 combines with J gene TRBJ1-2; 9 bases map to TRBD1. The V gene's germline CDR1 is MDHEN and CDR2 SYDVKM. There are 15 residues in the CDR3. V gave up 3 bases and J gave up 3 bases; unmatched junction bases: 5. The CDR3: CASSFGTGYDYGYTF. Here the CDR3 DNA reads TGTGCCAGCAGTTTTGGGACAGGGTATGACTATGGCTACACCTTC.

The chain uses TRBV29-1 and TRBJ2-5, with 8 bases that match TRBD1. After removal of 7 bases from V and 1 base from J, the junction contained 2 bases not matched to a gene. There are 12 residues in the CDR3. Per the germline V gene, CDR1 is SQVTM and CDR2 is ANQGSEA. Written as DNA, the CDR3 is TGCAGCGGGGGACAGGCCCAAGAGACCCAGTACTTC. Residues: CSGGQAQETQYF. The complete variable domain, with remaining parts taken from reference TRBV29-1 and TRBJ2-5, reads SAVISQKPSRDICQRGTSLTIQCQVDSQVTMMFWYRQQPGQSLTLIATANQGSEATYESGFVIDKFPISRPNLTFSTLTVSNMSPEDSSIYLCSGGQAQETQYFGPGTRLLVL.

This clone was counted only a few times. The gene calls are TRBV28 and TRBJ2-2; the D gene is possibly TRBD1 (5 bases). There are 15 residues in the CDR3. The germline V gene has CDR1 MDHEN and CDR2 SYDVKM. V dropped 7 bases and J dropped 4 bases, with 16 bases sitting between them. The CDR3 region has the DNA TGTGCCAGCATGGCGCCCGACAGCCTCACCGGGGAGCTGTTTTTT. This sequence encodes CASMAPDSLTGELFF.

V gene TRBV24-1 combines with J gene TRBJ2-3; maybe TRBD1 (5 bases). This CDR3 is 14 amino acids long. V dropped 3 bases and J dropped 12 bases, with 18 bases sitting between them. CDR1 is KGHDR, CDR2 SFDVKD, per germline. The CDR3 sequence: CATSDHTQARRQYF. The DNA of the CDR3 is TGTGCCACCAGTGATCACACACAGGCCCGACGCCAGTATTTT.

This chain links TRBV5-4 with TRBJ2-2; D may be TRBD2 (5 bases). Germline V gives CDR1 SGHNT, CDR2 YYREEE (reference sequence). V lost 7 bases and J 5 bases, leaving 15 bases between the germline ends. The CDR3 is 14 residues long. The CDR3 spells CASLGGPGTGELFF. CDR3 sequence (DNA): TGTGCCAGCCTAGGTGGTCCGGGGACCGGGGAGCTGTTTTTT.

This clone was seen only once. CDR3 nucleotide sequence: TGTGCCAGCAGCTTGGGGGACAGCCCCTACGAGCAGTACTTC. Protein product: CASSLGDSPYEQYF. The genes are TRBV5-4 and TRBJ2-7, with TRBD1 identical over 7 bases. The CDR3 runs to 14 residues. The germline gives CDR1 SGHNT, CDR2 YYREEE (reference sequence). The ends lost 0 bases at V and 2 bases at J; junction bases unmatched: 2. Full variable domain (missing parts from reference TRBV5-4 and TRBJ2-7): ETGVTQSPTHLIKTRGQQVTLRCSSQSGHNTVSWYQQALGQGPQFIFQYYREEENGRGNFPPRFSGLQFPNYSSELNVNALELDDSALYLCASSLGDSPYEQYFGPGTRLTVT.

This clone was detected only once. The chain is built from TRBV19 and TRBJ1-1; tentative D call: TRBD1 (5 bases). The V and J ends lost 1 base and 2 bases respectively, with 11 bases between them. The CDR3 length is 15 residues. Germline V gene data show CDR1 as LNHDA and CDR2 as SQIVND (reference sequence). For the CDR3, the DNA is TGTGCCAGTAGTATAGCAGGGCAAGGTAACACTGAAGCTTTCTTT. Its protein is CASSIAGQGNTEAFF.

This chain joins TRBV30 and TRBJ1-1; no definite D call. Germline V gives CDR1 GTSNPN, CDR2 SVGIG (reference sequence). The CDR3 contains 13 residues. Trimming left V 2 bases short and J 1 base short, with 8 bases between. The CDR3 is CAWSLGPNTEAFF. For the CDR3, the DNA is TGTGCCTGGAGTCTAGGTCCGAACACTGAAGCTTTCTTT.

The DNA of the CDR3 is TGTGCCAGTAGTATGCAGGGGAACGAGCAGTACTTC. Its translation: CASSMQGNEQYF. The chain couples TRBV19 to TRBJ2-7, with a tentative D call TRBD1 (6 bases). The CDR3 spans 12 residues. V lost 3 bases, J lost 5 bases, and 8 bases lay in between. Germline V CDR1 and CDR2: LNHDA, SQIVND (reference sequence).

Written as DNA, the CDR3 is TGTGCTAGTGGTTTGGTCTCCGCCGGGACAGGGGTCAATCAGCCCCAGCATTTT. Translated: CASGLVSAGTGVNQPQHF. V and J are TRBV12-5 and TRBJ1-5, with 10 bases that match TRBD1. With V trimmed by 0 bases and J by 3 bases, 8 bases remained unmatched. In germline, CDR1 is LGHNT, CDR2 FRNRAP. The CDR3 totals 18 residues.

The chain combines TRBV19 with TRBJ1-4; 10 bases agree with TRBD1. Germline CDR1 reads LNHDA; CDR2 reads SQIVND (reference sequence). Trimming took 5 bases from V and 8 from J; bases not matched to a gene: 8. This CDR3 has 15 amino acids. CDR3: CASSPTGTGVEKLFF. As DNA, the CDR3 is TGTGCCAGTAGTCCAACCGGGACAGGGGTAGAAAAACTGTTTTTT.

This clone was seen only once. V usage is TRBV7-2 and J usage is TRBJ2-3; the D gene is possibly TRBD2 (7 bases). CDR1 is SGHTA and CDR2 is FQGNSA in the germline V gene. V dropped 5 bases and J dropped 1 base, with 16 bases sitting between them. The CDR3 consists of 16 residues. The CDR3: CASSSSAGAGTDTQYF. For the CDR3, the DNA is TGTGCCAGCAGCAGTAGTGCGGGGGCAGGCACAGATACGCAGTATTTT.

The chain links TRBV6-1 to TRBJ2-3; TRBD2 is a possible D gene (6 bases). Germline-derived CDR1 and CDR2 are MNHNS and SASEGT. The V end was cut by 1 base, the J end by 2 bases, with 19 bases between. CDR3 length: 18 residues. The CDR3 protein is CASSEVPFFAGNTDTQYF. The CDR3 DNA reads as TGTGCCAGCAGTGAAGTTCCCTTTTTTGCGGGGAACACAGATACGCAGTATTTT.

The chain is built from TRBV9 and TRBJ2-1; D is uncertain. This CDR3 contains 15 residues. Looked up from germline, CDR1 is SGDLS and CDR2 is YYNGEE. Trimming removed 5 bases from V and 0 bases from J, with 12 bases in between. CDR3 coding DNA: TGTGCCAGCAGTCAGACTGCAAGCTCCTACAATGAGCAGTTCTTC. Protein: CASSQTASSYNEQFF.